One and the same sample provided the 32 T cell receptor beta chains below, sequenced in a study of blood T cell repertoires in COVID-19. Assay: immunoSEQ multiplex PCR; the TCRdb copy retains only in-frame clones and omits some. The sample lists around 230,000 clones; 65% to 85% were seen once. The sample consisted of peripheral blood. The receptors were gathered from a woman aged 45-60 years with acute or convalescent COVID-19.

The chain is built from TRBV24-1 and TRBJ1-5; D is uncertain. The CDR3 has 13 amino acids. The germline V and J ends were trimmed by 9 bases and 6 bases, with 14 bases remaining between them. Germline V gene lookup returns CDR1 KGHDR and CDR2 SFDVKD. CDR3 in amino acids: CATPGIESQPQHF. CDR3 sequence (DNA): TGTGCCACCCCAGGTATCGAATCTCAGCCCCAGCATTTT.

V and J are TRBV27 and TRBJ2-2; a possible D gene is TRBD2 (6 bases). V was clipped by 3 bases and J by 6 bases, with 17 bases between them. The germline V gene encodes CDR1 MNHEY and CDR2 SMNVEV (reference sequence). The CDR3 is 16 amino acids. Here the CDR3 reads CASSFSGLPDSGELFF. In nucleotides, the CDR3 is TGTGCCAGCAGTTTCTCGGGACTCCCAGACTCCGGGGAGCTGTTTTTT.

The rearrangement joins TRBV5-6 to TRBJ2-3, with 8 nucleotides matching TRBD2. Germline values: CDR1 SGHDT, CDR2 YYEEEE. V shed 9 bases, J shed 4 bases, and the junction held 7 bases outside the gene matches. CDR3 length: 13 amino acids. This CDR3 reads CATRGGIADTQYF. CDR3 DNA sequence: TGTGCCACCCGGGGGGGGATCGCAGATACGCAGTATTTT.

This clone came up once. This chain joins TRBV28 and TRBJ2-1, with D possibly matching TRBD1 (5 bases). Looked up from germline, CDR1 is MDHEN and CDR2 is SYDVKM. Trimming took 7 bases from V and 2 from J, leaving 12 bases between them. The CDR3 runs to 14 residues. The CDR3 reads CASIGVTAYNEQFF. As DNA, the CDR3 is TGTGCCAGCATAGGGGTCACAGCCTACAATGAGCAGTTCTTC.

This sequence joins TRBV12-3 or TRBV12-4 and TRBJ1-1; 9 nucleotides match TRBD1. This CDR3 has 13 amino acids. Trimming removed 6 bases from V and 11 bases from J; junction bases left unmatched: 10. The CDR3 reads CASSRGQGWIAFF. CDR3 DNA: TGTGCCAGCAGCAGGGGACAGGGCTGGATCGCTTTCTTT.

The CDR3 loop is CASSPRQGPNYGYTF. The CDR3 DNA reads as TGTGCCAGCAGTCCGCGACAGGGCCCCAACTATGGCTACACCTTC. The genes are TRBV6-5 and TRBJ1-2, with 7 bases matching TRBD1. The trim removed 5 bases at V and 2 bases at J, leaving 8 bases unmatched. The CDR3 has 15 residues. CDR1 and CDR2 (germline): MNHEY, SVGAGI.

The chain uses TRBV14 and TRBJ2-3, with 8 bases that match TRBD2. The V gene's germline CDR1 is SGHDN and CDR2 FVKESK. V was clipped by 8 bases and J by 4 bases; unmatched bases: 26. This CDR3 is built from 20 residues. The chain's CDR3 is CASGQSGSRTTNQFSDTQYF. The CDR3 nucleotides read TGTGCCAGCGGACAAAGCGGGAGCCGAACGACTAACCAATTCTCAGATACGCAGTATTTT.

The V and J genes are TRBV28 and TRBJ2-1; maybe TRBD2 (6 bases). The CDR3 runs to 14 residues. The germline V gene encodes CDR1 MDHEN and CDR2 SYDVKM. Trimming shortened V by 3 bases and J by 6 bases, and 12 bases separated the two germline ends. The CDR3 DNA reads as TGTGCCAGCAGTTTGGGGGGAGTGCCCAATGAGCAGTTCTTC. This translates into CASSLGGVPNEQFF.

This rearrangement joins TRBV19 to TRBJ1-1, with a possible D match to TRBD1 (5 bases). Trimming took 7 bases from V and 4 from J, leaving 22 bases between them. Germline V gives CDR1 LNHDA, CDR2 SQIVND (reference sequence). This CDR3 is built from 16 residues. CDR3 coding DNA: TGTGCCAGTAAGAATCAGGGTGGTTTTCGCCCCACTGAAGCTTTCTTT. Its protein is CASKNQGGFRPTEAFF.

The rearrangement links TRBV5-1 to TRBJ1-6, with D tentatively TRBD1 (6 bases). The germline V and J ends were trimmed by 5 bases and 8 bases, with 14 bases remaining between them. This CDR3 contains 14 residues. CDR1 and CDR2 from the germline V gene are SGHRS and YFSETQ. CDR3 nucleotide sequence: TGCGCCAGCAGTCAGGGGTTGCGGGATTCACCCCTCCACTTT. Its protein product is CASSQGLRDSPLHF.

The chain recombines TRBV3-1 (or the pseudogene TRBV3-2) with TRBJ2-1, with TRBD2 matching over 9 bases. Germline V gene lookup returns CDR1 LGHDT and CDR2 YNNKEL (reference sequence). The CDR3 runs 17 residues. J was trimmed by 0 bases and V by 4 bases; bases with no gene match: 7. As DNA, the CDR3 is TGTGCCAGCAGCCTTAATAGCGGGAGTTCCTCCTACAATGAGCAGTTCTTC. It encodes CASSLNSGSSSYNEQFF.

This clone was recorded at least ten times. V is TRBV27 and J is TRBJ1-4, with a weak D call TRBD1 (6 bases). V was cut by 3 bases and J by 1 base, with 15 bases left in between. The CDR3 has 17 residues. Germline assignment: CDR1 MNHEY and CDR2 SMNVEV (reference sequence). CDR3 DNA sequence: TGTGCCAGCAGTTTTAGCGAACCCAGGGGAACTAATGAAAAACTGTTTTTT. It translates to CASSFSEPRGTNEKLFF.

The rearrangement joins TRBV7-8 to TRBJ2-1, with D maybe TRBD2 (6 bases). CDR1 and CDR2 from the germline V gene are SGHVS and FQNEAQ. The CDR3 contains 13 residues. The V end was cut by 8 bases, the J end by 6 bases, with 14 bases between. This CDR3 is CASLGTPFNEQFF. CDR3 nucleotides: TGTGCCAGCCTCGGGACTCCCTTCAATGAGCAGTTCTTC.

The rearrangement joins TRBV7-9 to TRBJ1-2, with 7 bases matching TRBD1. The germline V gene encodes CDR1 SEHNR and CDR2 FQNEAQ (reference sequence). V shed 5 bases and J 0 bases; nucleotides not matched to a gene: 9. This CDR3 comprises 16 residues. CDR3 sequence reads: CASSPGQLLSNYGYTF. The CDR3 DNA follows: TGTGCCAGCAGCCCGGGACAGCTTTTATCTAACTATGGCTACACCTTC.

This clone is a singleton in its sample. This sequence joins TRBV7-2 and TRBJ2-1; 9 bases match TRBD1. Trimming cost V 2 bases and J 8 bases; bases outside gene matches: 4. This CDR3 region has 14 residues. Germline V gives CDR1 SGHTA, CDR2 FQGNSA. The CDR3 spells CASSLRDRVYEQFF. CDR3 coding DNA: TGTGCCAGCAGCTTACGGGACAGGGTCTATGAGCAGTTCTTC. Full variable domain (missing parts from reference TRBV7-2 and TRBJ2-1): GAGVSQSPSNKVTEKGKDVELRCDPISGHTALYWYRQSLGQGLEFLIYFQGNSAPDKSGLPSDRFSAERTGGSVSTLTIQRTQQEDSAVYLCASSLRDRVYEQFFGPGTRLTVL.

The CDR3, as DNA: TGCGCCAGCAGTGAGGCTGAGAGTCTGCTCGAGCAGTACTTC. Its translation: CASSEAESLLEQYF. The chain employs TRBV10-2 and TRBJ2-7; D is uncertain. Germline V gene lookup returns CDR1 WSHSY and CDR2 SAAADI. Trimming removed 2 bases from V and 6 bases from J, with 14 bases in between. CDR3 size: 14 residues.

The V call is TRBV30, the J call TRBJ1-1, with D tentatively TRBD1 (6 bases). The germline gives CDR1 GTSNPN, CDR2 SVGIG (reference sequence). The V gene lost 0 bases and the J gene lost 0 bases, with 20 bases spanning the gap. CDR3 length: 18 amino acids. DNA for the CDR3: TGTGCCTGGAGTGTACAAGTGGAAAAGACAGGCTTGAACACTGAAGCTTTCTTT. Translated: CAWSVQVEKTGLNTEAFF.

This rearrangement joins TRBV27 to TRBJ2-2, with 7 bases fitting TRBD1. Unmatched junction bases numbered 3, after V lost 2 bases and J lost 0 bases. The CDR3 spans 16 residues. Germline V gene sequence: CDR1 MNHEY, CDR2 SMNVEV (reference sequence). The CDR3 region has the DNA TGTGCCAGCAGTTTAAGACAGGGATCGAACACCGGGGAGCTGTTTTTT. It is translated as CASSLRQGSNTGELFF.

The rearrangement joins TRBV6-5 to TRBJ2-1; weak D call: TRBD1 (5 bases). This CDR3 comprises 16 residues. Per the germline V gene, CDR1 is MNHEY and CDR2 is SVGAGI. The V and J ends lost 0 bases and 8 bases respectively, with 17 bases between them. The CDR3 sequence is CASSYSKGPNSYEQFF. In DNA, the CDR3 is TGTGCCAGCAGTTACTCGAAGGGGCCGAATTCCTATGAGCAGTTCTTC.

This clone was counted only a few times. The chain carries TRBV19 and TRBJ2-5, with a weak D call TRBD2 (5 bases). The ends were cut back, 3 bases at V and 1 base at J, with 12 bases in the middle. CDR1 is LNHDA, CDR2 SQIVND, per germline (reference sequence). The CDR3 covers 15 residues. CDR3 DNA: TGTGCCAGTAGTATGAGGGTTTTTGGCCAAGAGACCCAGTACTTC. Translating gives CASSMRVFGQETQYF.

The gene calls are TRBV15 and TRBJ2-1; weak D call: TRBD2 (6 bases). The V end lost 8 bases, the J end lost 8 bases, and 13 bases lay between the germline ends. CDR1 LNHNV and CDR2 YYDKDF come from the germline V gene (reference sequence). The CDR3 spans 12 residues. The DNA of the CDR3 is TGTGCCACCTCGACTAGTTACTATGAGCAGTTCTTC. It yields the protein CATSTSYYEQFF.

The V gene is TRBV12-3 or TRBV12-4, the J gene TRBJ1-6; D unresolved. The CDR3 runs 13 residues. Trimming took off 3 bases at V and 5 bases at J, with 5 bases between the two ends. Here the CDR3 reads CASSFINNSPLHF. The CDR3, as DNA: TGTGCCAGCAGTTTTATAAATAATTCACCCCTCCACTTT.

V is TRBV9 and J is TRBJ2-3, with 8 nucleotides matching TRBD2. The CDR3 is 17 amino acids. The junction had 10 bases not matched to a gene; V was cut back by 4 bases and J by 0 bases. Germline V lookup: CDR1 SGDLS, CDR2 YYNGEE. The CDR3 protein is CASSTSLAGTSTDTQYF. The CDR3 DNA follows: TGTGCCAGCAGCACATCATTAGCGGGAACTAGCACAGATACGCAGTATTTT. The full variable domain, with the rest looked up from reference TRBV9 and TRBJ2-3, is DSGVTQTPKHLITATGQRVTLRCSPRSGDLSVYWYQQSLDQGLQFLIQYYNGEERAKGNILERFSAQQFPDLHSELNLSSLELGDSALYFCASSTSLAGTSTDTQYFGPGTRLTVL.

V gene TRBV2 combines with J gene TRBJ2-3, with 10 bases identical to TRBD1. Germline assignment: CDR1 SNHLY and CDR2 FYNNEI. With V trimmed by 6 bases and J by 4 bases, 4 bases remained unmatched. The CDR3 is 14 residues long. The CDR3 loop reads CASRPGTGADTQYF. The CDR3 nucleotides read TGTGCCAGCAGGCCCGGGACAGGGGCAGATACGCAGTATTTT.

This sequence joins TRBV9 and TRBJ2-5, with a tentative D call TRBD2 (6 bases). CDR1 SGDLS and CDR2 YYNGEE come from the germline V gene. CDR3 length equals 15 residues. The V gene lost 1 base and the J gene lost 0 bases, with 10 bases spanning the gap. The CDR3 coding sequence is TGTGCCAGCAGCGTATCAGGGACTCACCAAGAGACCCAGTACTTC. Translation gives CASSVSGTHQETQYF.

The count of this clone is one. The chain recombines TRBV20-1 with TRBJ1-1; the D is unclear. V lost 5 bases, J lost 11 bases, and 6 bases lay in between. The germline CDR1 and CDR2 sequences are DFQATT and SNEGSKA (reference sequence). CDR3 length: 8 amino acids. The CDR3 DNA reads as TGCAGTGCTCCCCAGGCTTTCTTT. It yields the protein CSAPQAFF.

The CDR3 DNA follows: TGTGCCAGCAGGGGACAGGGGTTGTGGAGGCCCCAGCATTTT. It specifies CASRGQGLWRPQHF. The chain recombines TRBV2 with TRBJ1-5, with 10 bases identical to TRBD1. Looked up from germline, CDR1 is SNHLY and CDR2 is FYNNEI. V dropped 6 bases and J dropped 9; count of bases not matched to a gene: 8. The CDR3 is made up of 14 amino acids.

The genes are TRBV1 and TRBJ1-1; TRBD1 is the table's D call, not checked against the DNA. TRBV1 is labeled a pseudogene. The CDR3 consists of 16 residues. CDR3 coding DNA: TGCACCAGCAGCCAAGATTTGACAGACATGAACACTGAAGCTTTCTTT. It encodes CTSSQDLTDMNTEAFF.

This chain uses TRBV15 with TRBJ2-5; 8 nucleotides match TRBD1. Germline V gene data show CDR1 as LNHNV and CDR2 as YYDKDF (reference sequence). V gave up 3 bases and J gave up 4 bases; unmatched junction bases: 10. CDR3 length: 16 residues. CDR3 DNA sequence: TGTGCCACCAGCAGTGACCGCGGACAGGGAGGAGAGACCCAGTACTTC. It codes for CATSSDRGQGGETQYF.

The genes are TRBV2 and TRBJ2-4; 7 bases are a match to TRBD1. The CDR3 has 14 amino acids. Germline CDR1 SNHLY, CDR2 FYNNEI. The ends lost 9 bases at V and 4 bases at J; junction bases unmatched: 9. CDR3 sequence (DNA): TGTGCCAGTCTACCCGGGACAGATAAAAACATTCAGTACTTC. It yields the protein CASLPGTDKNIQYF.

The V call is TRBV24-1, the J call TRBJ2-2; 11 bases map to TRBD2. The CDR3 is 19 amino acids. Looked up from germline, CDR1 is KGHDR and CDR2 is SFDVKD. V gave up 1 base and J gave up 1 base; unmatched junction bases: 7. Written as DNA, the CDR3 is TGTGCCACCAGTGATTTAAGGGGGACTAGCGGAGGGAACACCGGGGAGCTGTTTTTT. Protein: CATSDLRGTSGGNTGELFF.

The chain is built from TRBV5-6 and TRBJ1-2; D gene unclear. Trimming removed 2 bases at V and 6 bases at J, with 14 bases between. The CDR3 consists of 14 residues. Germline CDR1 SGHDT, CDR2 YYEEEE. The CDR3 loop reads CASSLRGSSHGYTF. DNA for the CDR3: TGTGCCAGCAGCTTACGAGGCAGCAGCCATGGCTACACCTTC.